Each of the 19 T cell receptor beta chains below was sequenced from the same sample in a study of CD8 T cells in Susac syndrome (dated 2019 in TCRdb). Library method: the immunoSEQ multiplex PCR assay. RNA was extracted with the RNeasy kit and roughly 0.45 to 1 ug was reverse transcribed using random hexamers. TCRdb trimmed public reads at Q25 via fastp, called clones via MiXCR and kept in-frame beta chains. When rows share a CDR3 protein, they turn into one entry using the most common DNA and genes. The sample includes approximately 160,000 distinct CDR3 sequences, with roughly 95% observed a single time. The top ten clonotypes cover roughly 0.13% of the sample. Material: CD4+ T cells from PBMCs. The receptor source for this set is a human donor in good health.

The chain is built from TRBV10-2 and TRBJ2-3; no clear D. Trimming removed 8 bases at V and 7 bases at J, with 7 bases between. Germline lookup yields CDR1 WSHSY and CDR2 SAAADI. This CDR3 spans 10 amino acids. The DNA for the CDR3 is TGCGCCAGCTGGCAATATACGCAGTATTTT. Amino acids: CASWQYTQYF.

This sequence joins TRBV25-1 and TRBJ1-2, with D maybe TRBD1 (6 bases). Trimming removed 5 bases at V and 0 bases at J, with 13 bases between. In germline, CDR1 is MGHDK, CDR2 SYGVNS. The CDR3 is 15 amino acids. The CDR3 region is CASSTWDTTNYGYTF. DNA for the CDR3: TGTGCCAGCAGTACGTGGGACACAACTAACTATGGCTACACCTTC.

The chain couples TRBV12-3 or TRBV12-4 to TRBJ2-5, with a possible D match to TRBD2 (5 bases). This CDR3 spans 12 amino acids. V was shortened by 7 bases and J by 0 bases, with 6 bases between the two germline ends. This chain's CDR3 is CASTGNQETQYF. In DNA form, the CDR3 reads TGTGCCAGCACGGGGAACCAAGAGACCCAGTACTTC.

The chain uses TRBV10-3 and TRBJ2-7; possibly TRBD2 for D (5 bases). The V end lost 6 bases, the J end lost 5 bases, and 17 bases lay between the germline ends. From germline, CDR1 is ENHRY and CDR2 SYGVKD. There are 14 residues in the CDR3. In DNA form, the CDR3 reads TGTGCCATCAGAATGACCGGCGGGCTAAACGAGCAGTACTTC. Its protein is CAIRMTGGLNEQYF.

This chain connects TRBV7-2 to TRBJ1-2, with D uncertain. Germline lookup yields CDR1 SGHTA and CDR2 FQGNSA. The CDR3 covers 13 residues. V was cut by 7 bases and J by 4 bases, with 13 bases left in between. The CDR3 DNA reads TGTGCCAGCAACCCCTCGGGCAGCTATGGCTACACCTTC. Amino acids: CASNPSGSYGYTF.

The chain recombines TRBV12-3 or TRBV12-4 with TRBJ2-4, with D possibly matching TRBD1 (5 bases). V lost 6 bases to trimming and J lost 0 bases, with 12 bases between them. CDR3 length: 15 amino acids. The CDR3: CASRKGMEAKNIQYF. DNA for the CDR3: TGTGCCAGCAGGAAGGGGATGGAAGCCAAAAACATTCAGTACTTC.

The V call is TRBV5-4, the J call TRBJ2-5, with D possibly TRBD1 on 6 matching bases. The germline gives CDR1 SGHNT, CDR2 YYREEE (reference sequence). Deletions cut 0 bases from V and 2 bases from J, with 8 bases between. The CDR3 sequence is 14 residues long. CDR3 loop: CASSLADRQETQYF. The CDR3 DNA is TGTGCCAGCAGCTTGGCCGACAGGCAAGAGACCCAGTACTTC.

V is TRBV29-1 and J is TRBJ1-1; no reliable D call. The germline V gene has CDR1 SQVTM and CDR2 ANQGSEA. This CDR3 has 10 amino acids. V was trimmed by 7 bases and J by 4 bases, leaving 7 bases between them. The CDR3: CSGVTTEAFF. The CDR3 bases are TGCAGCGGAGTAACCACTGAAGCTTTCTTT.

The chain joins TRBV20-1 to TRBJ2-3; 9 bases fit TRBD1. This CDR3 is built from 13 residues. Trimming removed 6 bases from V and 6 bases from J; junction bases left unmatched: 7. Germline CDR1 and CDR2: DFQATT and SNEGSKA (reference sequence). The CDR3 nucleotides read TGCAGTGCGTTGGGACAGGGCCCGGATACGCAGTATTTT. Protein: CSALGQGPDTQYF.

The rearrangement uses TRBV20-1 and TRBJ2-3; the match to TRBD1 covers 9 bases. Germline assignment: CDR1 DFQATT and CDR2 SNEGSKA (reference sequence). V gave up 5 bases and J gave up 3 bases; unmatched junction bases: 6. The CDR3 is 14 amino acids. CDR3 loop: CSAPGTGRTDTQYF. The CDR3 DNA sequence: TGCAGTGCTCCCGGGACAGGGAGGACAGATACGCAGTATTTT.

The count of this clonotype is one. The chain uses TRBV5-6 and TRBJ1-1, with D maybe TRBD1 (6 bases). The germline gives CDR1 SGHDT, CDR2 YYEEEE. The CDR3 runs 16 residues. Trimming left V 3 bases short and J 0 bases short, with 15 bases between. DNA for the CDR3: TGTGCCAGCAGCTGGGACAAGGGAAGGATGAACACTGAAGCTTTCTTT. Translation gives CASSWDKGRMNTEAFF.

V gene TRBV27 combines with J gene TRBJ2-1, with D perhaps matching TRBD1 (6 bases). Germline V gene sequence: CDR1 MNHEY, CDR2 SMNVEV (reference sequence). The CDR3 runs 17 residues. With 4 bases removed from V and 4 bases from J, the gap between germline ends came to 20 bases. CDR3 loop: CASSSPSTGPNYNEQFF. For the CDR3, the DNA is TGTGCCAGCAGTTCACCTTCTACAGGGCCTAATTACAATGAGCAGTTCTTC.

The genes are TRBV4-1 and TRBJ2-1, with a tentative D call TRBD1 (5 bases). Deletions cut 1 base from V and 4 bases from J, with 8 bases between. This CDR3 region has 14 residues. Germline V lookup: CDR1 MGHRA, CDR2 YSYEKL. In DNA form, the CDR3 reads TGCGCCAGCAGCCAAGTTAACAGGTACAATGAGCAGTTCTTC. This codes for CASSQVNRYNEQFF.

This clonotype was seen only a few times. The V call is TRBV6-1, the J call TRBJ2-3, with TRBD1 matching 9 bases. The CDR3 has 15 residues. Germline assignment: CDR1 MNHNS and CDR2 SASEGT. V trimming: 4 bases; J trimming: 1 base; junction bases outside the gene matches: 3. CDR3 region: CASSGTGAGTDTQYF. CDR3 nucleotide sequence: TGTGCCAGCAGTGGGACAGGGGCGGGCACAGATACGCAGTATTTT.

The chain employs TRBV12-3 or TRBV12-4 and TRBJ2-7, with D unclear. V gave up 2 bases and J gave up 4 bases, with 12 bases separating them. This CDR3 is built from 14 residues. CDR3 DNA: TGTGCCAGCAGTTTAAGGGTTCCGACTTACGAGCAGTACTTC. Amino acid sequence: CASSLRVPTYEQYF.

CDR3 amino acids: CAISDGQGRYEQYF. DNA of the CDR3: TGTGCCATCAGTGATGGACAGGGGAGATACGAGCAGTACTTC. The chain links TRBV10-3 to TRBJ2-7, with TRBD1 matching over 9 bases. There are 14 residues in the CDR3. The germline V gene has CDR1 ENHRY and CDR2 SYGVKD. Unmatched junction bases numbered 4, after V lost 3 bases and J lost 4 bases.

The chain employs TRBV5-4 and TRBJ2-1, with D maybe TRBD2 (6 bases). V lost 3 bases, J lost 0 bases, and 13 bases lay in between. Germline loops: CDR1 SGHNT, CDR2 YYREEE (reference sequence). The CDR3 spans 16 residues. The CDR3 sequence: CASSSGGSPSYNEQFF. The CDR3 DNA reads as TGTGCCAGCAGCTCCGGGGGAAGCCCCTCCTACAATGAGCAGTTCTTC.

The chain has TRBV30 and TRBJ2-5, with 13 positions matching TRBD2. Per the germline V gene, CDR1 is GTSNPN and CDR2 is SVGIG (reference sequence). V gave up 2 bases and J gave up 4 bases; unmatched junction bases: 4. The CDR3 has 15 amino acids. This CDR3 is CAWSPGLAGRETQYF. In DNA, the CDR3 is TGTGCCTGGAGTCCGGGACTAGCGGGGAGAGAGACCCAGTACTTC.

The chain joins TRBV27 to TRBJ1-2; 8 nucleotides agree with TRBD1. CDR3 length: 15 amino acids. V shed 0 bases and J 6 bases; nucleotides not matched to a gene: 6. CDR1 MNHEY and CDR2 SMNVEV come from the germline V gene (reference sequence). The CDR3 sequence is CASSLSRTGLNGYTF. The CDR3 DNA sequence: TGTGCCAGCAGTTTATCGCGGACAGGGTTAAATGGCTACACCTTC.